This T cell receptor (beta chain) was found in a study of pediatric ulcerative colitis. As for the study in general: Disease was pancolitis in about 7 and left-sided in two, histology-confirmed. Study-level findings and limits: Total lymphocyte DNA, not sorted subsets, was the template. Compared with controls, ulcerative colitis showed greater blood-rectum clone sharing.

Rectal tissue came from one to two pinch biopsies taken at colonoscopy. This was a survey-level run. Assay: immunoSEQ multiplex PCR; the TCRdb copy retains only in-frame clones and omits some. The sample holds roughly 45,000 clones, 60% to 85% seen once. Per the germline V gene, CDR1 is LNHDA and CDR2 is SQIVND (reference sequence). Trimming cost V 4 bases and J 3 bases, with 13 bases left between them. This CDR3 contains 14 residues. A remark on this clone: The target antigen is unknown.

The receptor was isolated from a girl aged 5-17 years with moderate ulcerative colitis. The source material was gut tissue. The chain couples TRBV19 to TRBJ2-7; D may match TRBD1 or TRBD2 (5 bases each). For the CDR3, the DNA is TGTGCCAGTAGTACGGGACCCTCGGGCTACGAGCAGTACTTC. Its translation is CASSTGPSGYEQYF.